This record concerns one TCR beta chain sequence. Its matching antigen is unknown. In the CD4+ fraction, cells were divided into CD45RA+ naive and CD45RA-negative memory subsets. The source of the sample is a study of shared clonotypes between healthy human individuals. Study findings and constraints: Non-shared clonotypes were found to have lower generation probabilities than the clonotypes that were shared by all four of the sorted-subset donors. The sole specimen, blood, was sampled, and tissue repertoires likely differ.

CDR1 is SGHRS, CDR2 YFSETQ, per germline. This CDR3 has 21 residues. The ends lost 4 bases at V and 7 bases at J; junction bases unmatched: 26. Profiled with immunoSEQ multiplex PCR; TCRdb holds only in-frame clones, not every one. In the table there are under 2,500,000 clones, under 97% of which are singletons. J is TRBJ2-1 and V is TRBV5-1, with 10 nucleotides matching TRBD2. The TCR originated in a man between 18 and 35 years old in good health. Material: naive CD4+ T cells sorted from blood. Described subset: CD45RA+ positively selected. CDR3 sequence (DNA): TGCGCCAGCAGCCTGAGGTTGGGTAGCGGGGGGTTTAGTCCCCTTTCAAATGAGCAGTTCTTC. This gives the protein CASSLRLGSGGFSPLSNEQFF.